The sequence of this TCR beta chain was determined in a study of blood T cell repertoires in COVID-19. Study information: Acute-phase and convalescent COVID-19 samples originated in the United States, Italy and Spain. T cells, B-cell-depleted T cells, or PBMCs supplied cDNA or gDNA.

Per the authors' pipeline: Nucleated cell number was recorded as an estimate derived from reference gene primer amplification. Repertoires were generated with immunoSEQ multiplex PCR, while TCRdb's copy carries only in-frame clones and drops some. V, J and clone size are those of that table, while D and trimming were read from the DNA. This table has about 270,000 clones, over 75% appearing once. This CDR3 has 19 residues. V lost 2 bases, J lost 2 bases, and 11 bases stayed unmatched. Germline CDR1 reads MNHEY; CDR2 reads SVGEGT. The receptor was isolated from a human donor in a cohort sampled during active COVID-19. Input material: peripheral blood. This sequence joins TRBV6-2 or TRBV6-3 and TRBJ2-1; 11 bases align to TRBD2. In DNA, the CDR3 is TGTGCCAGCAGTTACATCATCCATAGCGGGAGGGCTACCTACAATGAGCAGTTCTTC. This sequence encodes CASSYIIHSGRATYNEQFF.